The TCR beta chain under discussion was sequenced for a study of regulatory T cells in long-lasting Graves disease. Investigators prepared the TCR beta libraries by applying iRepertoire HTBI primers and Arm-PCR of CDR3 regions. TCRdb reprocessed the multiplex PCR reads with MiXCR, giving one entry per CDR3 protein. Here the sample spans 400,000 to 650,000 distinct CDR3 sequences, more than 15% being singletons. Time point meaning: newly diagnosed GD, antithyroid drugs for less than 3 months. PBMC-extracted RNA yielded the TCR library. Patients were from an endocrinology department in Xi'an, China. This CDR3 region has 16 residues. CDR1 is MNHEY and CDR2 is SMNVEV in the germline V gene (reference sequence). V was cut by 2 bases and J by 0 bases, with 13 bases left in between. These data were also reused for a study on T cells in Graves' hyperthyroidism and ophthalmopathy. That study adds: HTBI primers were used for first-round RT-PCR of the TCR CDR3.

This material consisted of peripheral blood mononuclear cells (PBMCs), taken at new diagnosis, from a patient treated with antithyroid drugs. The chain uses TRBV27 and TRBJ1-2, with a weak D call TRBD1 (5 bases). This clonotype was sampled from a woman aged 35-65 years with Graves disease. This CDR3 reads CASSLKRGGSNYGYTF. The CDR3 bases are TGTGCCAGCAGTTTAAAGCGCGGGGGATCTAACTATGGCTACACCTTC.